The entry below describes one TCR beta chain. Its cognate antigen is unknown. The data derive from a study of cytomegalovirus exposure and HLA in healthy donors. Whole-study findings and limits: Common viral pathogens (according to a later analysis) appeared linked to several of the most significant clusters. Across donors, sequencing depth was assumed by presence/absence analyses to be roughly uniform. Researchers reported in a later analysis that a missense DCLRE1C variant was tied to TCR beta V- and J-gene trimming.

PCR used 60 Vbeta primers and 13 Jbeta primers. The method was immunoSEQ multiplex PCR; TCRdb's version includes in-frame clones alone and lacks a portion of them. The table includes about 150,000 clones, roughly 80% detected once. Germline V gives CDR1 PRHDT, CDR2 FYEKMQ (reference sequence). V trimming: 2 bases; J trimming: 6 bases; junction bases outside the gene matches: 7. This CDR3 region has 16 residues. This rearrangement joins TRBV13 to TRBJ2-1, with 10 bases that match TRBD2. The clonotype comes from a woman aged 40 to 50 in good health and CMV-seropositive. The sequencing sample was made of PBMCs. CDR3 bases: TGTGCCAGCAGCTTATGGGGGACTAGCGTTCTCAATGAGCAGTTCTTC. Protein: CASSLWGTSVLNEQFF.